Presented here are 29 T cell receptor beta chains from one specimen sequenced in a study of T cell changes during pregnancy in multiple sclerosis. Assay used: immunoSEQ multiplex PCR; TCRdb lists only in-frame clones, some missing. The sample has 85,000 to 110,000 clones, roughly nine tenths seen once. The sequencing used peripheral blood, collected after pregnancy. Receptor source: a female donor with multiple sclerosis, enrolled in a pregnancy study.

This clone appeared once. The chain is built from TRBV7-9 and TRBJ1-5, with 9 bases fitting TRBD1. CDR3 size: 16 residues. Germline V gives CDR1 SEHNR, CDR2 FQNEAQ (reference sequence). With V trimmed by 6 bases and J by 7 bases, 13 bases remained unmatched. In DNA form, the CDR3 reads TGTGCCAGCAGTAGCGTCGGACAGGGGTCGGGACAGCCCCAGCATTTT. As protein: CASSSVGQGSGQPQHF.

The V gene is TRBV9, the J gene TRBJ2-3, with 9 bases that match TRBD2. The germline CDR1 and CDR2 sequences are SGDLS and YYNGEE. The CDR3 spans 16 residues. Germline trimming cut 4 bases from V and 0 bases from J; bases unmatched to any gene: 6. In DNA form, the CDR3 reads TGTGCCAGCAGCCCGGCTAGCGGGACTAGCACAGATACGCAGTATTTT. Its translation is CASSPASGTSTDTQYF. The full variable domain, completed using reference TRBV9 and TRBJ2-3, is DSGVTQTPKHLITATGQRVTLRCSPRSGDLSVYWYQQSLDQGLQFLIQYYNGEERAKGNILERFSAQQFPDLHSELNLSSLELGDSALYFCASSPASGTSTDTQYFGPGTRLTVL.

V is TRBV29-1 and J is TRBJ2-5, with D maybe TRBD1 (5 bases). Trimming took off 1 base at V and 5 bases at J, with 14 bases between the two ends. The CDR3 is made up of 14 amino acids. Looked up from germline, CDR1 is SQVTM and CDR2 is ANQGSEA. CDR3 sequence reads: CSVEGAGPRETQYF. CDR3 nucleotide sequence: TGCAGCGTTGAAGGGGCAGGGCCGAGGGAGACCCAGTACTTC.

The rearrangement links TRBV30 to TRBJ2-1; 11 nucleotides agree with TRBD2. The germline V gene has CDR1 GTSNPN and CDR2 SVGIG (reference sequence). Trimming at V came to 6 bases and at J to 0 bases, leaving 16 bases not matched to a gene. There are 19 residues in the CDR3. CDR3: CACSAGTSGSRSSYNEQFF. As DNA, the CDR3 is TGTGCCTGTTCGGCCGGGACTAGCGGATCCCGAAGCTCCTACAATGAGCAGTTCTTC.

V is TRBV11-2 and J is TRBJ2-7, with 7 bases lining up with TRBD1. The CDR3 is 15 amino acids. After removal of 6 bases from V and 2 bases from J, the junction contained 10 bases not matched to a gene. From germline, CDR1 is SGHAT and CDR2 FQNNGV. The CDR3 DNA reads TGTGCCAGCAGGCCGCCGGGACAGCGAGCCTACGAGCAGTACTTC. This codes for CASRPPGQRAYEQYF. Looking up the rest from reference TRBV11-2 and TRBJ2-7 gives the full variable domain: EAGVAQSPRYKIIEKRQSVAFWCNPISGHATLYWYQQILGQGPKLLIQFQNNGVVDDSQLPKDRFSAERLKGVDSTLKIQPAKLEDSAVYLCASRPPGQRAYEQYFGPGTRLTVT.

V usage is TRBV18 and J usage is TRBJ2-7; 8 bases match TRBD1. With V trimmed by 6 bases and J by 1 base, 8 bases remained unmatched. Per germline, CDR1 KGHSH and CDR2 LQKENI. The CDR3 is 15 amino acids. The CDR3 sequence is CASSSAYRGSYEQYF. The CDR3 nucleotides are TGTGCCAGCTCCTCCGCCTACAGGGGGTCCTACGAGCAGTACTTC. Supplemented by reference TRBV18 and TRBJ2-7, the full variable domain reads NAGVMQNPRHLVRRRGQEARLRCSPMKGHSHVYWYRQLPEEGLKFMVYLQKENIIDESGMPKERFSAEFPKEGPSILRIQQVVRGDSAAYFCASSSAYRGSYEQYFGPGTRLTVT.

V and J are TRBV14 and TRBJ2-3, with D possibly being TRBD2 (5 bases). The CDR3 runs to 15 residues. Germline CDR1 and CDR2: SGHDN and FVKESK. The V and J ends lost 0 bases and 3 bases respectively, with 10 bases between them. The CDR3 nucleotides read TGTGCCAGCAGCCAAGACGTGGAGGCTACAGATACGCAGTATTTT. The encoded protein is CASSQDVEATDTQYF. The whole variable domain, remainder taken from reference TRBV14 and TRBJ2-3, is EAGVTQFPSHSVIEKGQTVTLRCDPISGHDNLYWYRRVMGKEIKFLLHFVKESKQDESGMPNNRFLAERTGGTYSTLKVQPAELEDSGVYFCASSQDVEATDTQYFGPGTRLTVL.

This clone was recorded a few times. The chain employs TRBV6-6 and TRBJ1-5, with 10 bases that match TRBD1. The CDR3 is 14 residues long. Germline assignment: CDR1 MNHNY and CDR2 SVGAGI (reference sequence). V lost 6 bases, J lost 4 bases, and 3 bases stayed unmatched. The CDR3 is CASRRGQGNQPQHF. Written as DNA, the CDR3 is TGTGCCAGCAGGAGGGGACAGGGGAATCAGCCCCAGCATTTT.

This clone was counted a single time. The CDR3 DNA reads as TGCGCCAGCAGCCTAGACCCAATGATGAACACTGAAGCTTTCTTT. This encodes CASSLDPMMNTEAFF. J is TRBJ1-1 and V is TRBV5-1; D is uncertain. The CDR3 runs to 15 residues. V lost 4 bases to trimming and J lost 0 bases, with 13 bases between them. Per the germline V gene, CDR1 is SGHRS and CDR2 is YFSETQ.

The chain combines TRBV4-3 with TRBJ2-1; 9 bases agree with TRBD2. There are 17 residues in the CDR3. CDR1 LGHNA and CDR2 YSLEER come from the germline V gene. Trimming removed 3 bases from V and 5 bases from J; junction bases left unmatched: 11. The CDR3 region is CASSHDQRGARDNEQFF. CDR3 DNA sequence: TGCGCCAGCAGCCATGATCAGCGGGGGGCCAGGGACAATGAGCAGTTCTTC.

The chain joins TRBV9 to TRBJ2-3; 9 nucleotides line up with TRBD2. Germline V lookup: CDR1 SGDLS, CDR2 YYNGEE. The ends lost 0 bases at V and 0 bases at J; junction bases unmatched: 5. The CDR3 has 17 amino acids. CDR3 DNA: TGTGCCAGCAGCGTAGGGGTAGCGGGGGCTAGCACAGATACGCAGTATTTT. It is translated as CASSVGVAGASTDTQYF.

The V call is TRBV25-1, the J call TRBJ2-3, with D maybe TRBD2 (6 bases). In germline, CDR1 is MGHDK, CDR2 SYGVNS. This CDR3 comprises 16 residues. The V end lost 8 bases, the J end lost 3 bases, and 21 bases lay between the germline ends. The CDR3 sequence is CASQTLGGEGTDTQYF. For the CDR3, the DNA is TGTGCCAGCCAGACCTTGGGGGGTGAGGGGACAGATACGCAGTATTTT.

The genes are TRBV6-1 and TRBJ2-4; perhaps TRBD2 as D (5 bases). V was cut by 1 base and J by 9 bases, with 10 bases left in between. CDR1 and CDR2 (germline): MNHNS, SASEGT. The length of the CDR3 is 13 residues. The CDR3 sequence is CASSEGGGSIQYF. CDR3 coding DNA: TGTGCCAGCAGTGAAGGGGGTGGGAGCATTCAGTACTTC.

V usage is TRBV18 and J usage is TRBJ1-1; 7 positions agree with TRBD1. J lost 8 bases, V lost 5 bases, and 14 bases had no gene match. The CDR3 is 15 residues long. CDR1 is KGHSH and CDR2 is LQKENI in the germline V gene. CDR3 coding DNA: TGTGCCAGCTCAGGTAACCAGGGGGTCATCAAAGAAGCTTTCTTT. This gives the protein CASSGNQGVIKEAFF.

The rearrangement links TRBV7-9 to TRBJ2-7; D is unresolved. There are 15 residues in the CDR3. Germline V lookup: CDR1 SEHNR, CDR2 FQNEAQ (reference sequence). V was cut by 1 base and J by 0 bases, with 10 bases left in between. The CDR3 coding sequence is TGTGCCAGCAGCTTAGAGACACAGCTCTCCTACGAGCAGTACTTC. This sequence encodes CASSLETQLSYEQYF.

This clone was counted once. V and J are TRBV2 and TRBJ2-7; D gene unclear. Germline V gene lookup returns CDR1 SNHLY and CDR2 FYNNEI. Trimming removed 9 bases at V and 2 bases at J, with 11 bases between. The CDR3 has 12 amino acids. CDR3 amino acids: CASHQNTYEQYF. The CDR3 DNA is TGTGCCAGTCACCAGAATACCTACGAGCAGTACTTC.

The chain couples TRBV2 to TRBJ2-2, with D perhaps TRBD1 (6 bases). In germline, CDR1 is SNHLY, CDR2 FYNNEI. CDR3 length: 12 amino acids. Trimming pared 3 bases from V and 9 bases from J, leaving 8 bases between. DNA of the CDR3: TGTGCCAGCAGTGAGACAGGCCGGGAGCTGTTTTTT. Protein product: CASSETGRELFF.

The chain employs TRBV5-5 and TRBJ1-5; D remains unclear. CDR3 length equals 15 residues. Germline V gene data show CDR1 as SGHKS and CDR2 as YYEKEE (reference sequence). Trimming pared 3 bases from V and 3 bases from J, leaving 13 bases between. CDR3 in amino acids: CASSSIAGFNQPQHF. The CDR3 bases are TGTGCCAGCAGCTCTATTGCGGGGTTCAATCAGCCCCAGCATTTT.

The chain employs TRBV29-1 and TRBJ2-5; possible D gene TRBD2, 6 bases. The CDR3 loop spans 12 amino acids. The germline V and J ends were trimmed by 8 bases and 7 bases, with 17 bases remaining between them. Germline assignment: CDR1 SQVTM and CDR2 ANQGSEA. The CDR3 DNA follows: TGCAGCTTCGAGGGAGGCAGCGGGACCCAGTACTTC. Translating it yields CSFEGGSGTQYF.

The chain employs TRBV11-2 and TRBJ2-7, with 7 nucleotides matching TRBD1. In germline, CDR1 is SGHAT, CDR2 FQNNGV. This CDR3 is 15 amino acids long. Trimming at V came to 4 bases and at J to 5 bases, leaving 11 bases not matched to a gene. The CDR3 spells CASSSQGVIGNEQYF. CDR3 coding DNA: TGTGCCAGCAGCTCCCAGGGGGTAATAGGGAACGAGCAGTACTTC.

The rearrangement uses TRBV6-5 and TRBJ1-2; no definite D call. The V gene's germline CDR1 is MNHEY and CDR2 SVGAGI. V lost 4 bases and J lost 4, with 13 bases in between. The CDR3 runs to 14 residues. CDR3 loop: CASSLTHEGYGYTF. CDR3 in DNA: TGTGCCAGCAGTTTGACCCACGAGGGCTATGGCTACACCTTC.

CDR3 in amino acids: CATSDETGAINQPQHF. The CDR3 DNA is TGTGCCACCAGCGATGAGACAGGGGCGATCAATCAGCCCCAGCATTTT. V gene TRBV15 combines with J gene TRBJ1-5, with 8 bases aligning to TRBD1. The trim removed 5 bases at V and 3 bases at J, leaving 9 bases unmatched. Germline-derived CDR1 and CDR2 are LNHNV and YYDKDF (reference sequence). There are 16 residues in the CDR3. Filled out from reference TRBV15 and TRBJ1-5, the complete variable domain reads DAMVIQNPRYQVTQFGKPVTLSCSQTLNHNVMYWYQQKSSQAPKLLFHYYDKDFNNEADTPDNFQSRRPNTSFCFLDIRSPGLGDTAMYLCATSDETGAINQPQHFGDGTRLSIL.

The rearrangement links TRBV4-2 to TRBJ1-4, with D perhaps TRBD1 (5 bases). V lost 2 bases and J 7 bases, leaving 14 bases between the germline ends. Germline lookup yields CDR1 LGHNA and CDR2 YNFKEQ. This CDR3 comprises 15 residues. The CDR3 sequence is CASSQKRGPGEKLFF. The CDR3, as DNA: TGTGCCAGCAGCCAAAAAAGGGGCCCTGGTGAAAAACTGTTTTTT.

The chain uses TRBV6-5 and TRBJ2-1; unclear D gene. V was shortened by 0 bases and J by 3 bases, with 9 bases between the two germline ends. The germline gives CDR1 MNHEY, CDR2 SVGAGI. The CDR3 length is 15 residues. The CDR3 nucleotides are TGTGCCAGCAGTTACTCCCCGACTGTCTACAATGAGCAGTTCTTC. Translation: CASSYSPTVYNEQFF.

In its sample, this clone was seen a few times. V is TRBV7-9 and J is TRBJ1-2, with 7 bases fitting TRBD1. V lost 10 bases and J lost 8; bases outside the gene matches: 10. The CDR3 contains 12 residues. Germline CDR1 reads SEHNR; CDR2 reads FQNEAQ (reference sequence). DNA for the CDR3: TGTGCCACCATGACAGGGACGGAAGGCTACACCTTC. The encoded protein is CATMTGTEGYTF.

The rearrangement joins TRBV30 to TRBJ2-3; 9 nucleotides line up with TRBD2. Germline lookup yields CDR1 GTSNPN and CDR2 SVGIG (reference sequence). The CDR3 consists of 15 residues. Trimming cost V 0 bases and J 5 bases; bases outside gene matches: 6. The CDR3: CAWSVLAGDVDTQYF. The CDR3 DNA follows: TGTGCCTGGAGTGTCTTAGCGGGAGATGTAGATACGCAGTATTTT.

The chain is built from TRBV12-5 and TRBJ2-5, with 9 bases identical to TRBD2. Losses at the gene ends were 2 bases for V and 4 bases for J; bases not matched to a gene: 11. The CDR3 has 17 amino acids. CDR1 is LGHNT, CDR2 FRNRAP, per germline. The DNA of the CDR3 is TGTGCTAGTGGTTTGCCTAGGCGGGGGGGCCTGGGAGAGACCCAGTACTTC. Residues: CASGLPRRGGLGETQYF. Based on the CDR3 plus reference TRBV12-5 and TRBJ2-5, the full variable domain is DARVTQTPRHKVTEMGQEVTMRCQPILGHNTVFWYRQTMMQGLELLAYFRNRAPLDDSGMPKDRFSAEMPDATLATLKIQPSEPRDSAVYFCASGLPRRGGLGETQYFGPGTRLLVL.

The chain joins TRBV21-1 to TRBJ2-5; TRBD2, the table's D call, lacks a check against the DNA. TRBV21-1 is termed a pseudogene. This CDR3 contains 14 residues. The CDR3 nucleotides read TGTGCGGGGGGGGCGGGCTTCCTTTCAGAGACCCAGTACTTC. It encodes CAGGAGFLSETQYF.

The gene calls are TRBV6-6 and TRBJ1-1, with unresolved D. CDR1 MNHNY and CDR2 SVGAGI come from the germline V gene (reference sequence). V was pared by 6 bases and J by 1 base, with 18 bases between. This CDR3 is 16 amino acids long. Here the CDR3 reads CASSQAEGLGNTEAFF. DNA for the CDR3: TGTGCCAGCAGCCAAGCCGAGGGTCTTGGGAACACTGAAGCTTTCTTT.